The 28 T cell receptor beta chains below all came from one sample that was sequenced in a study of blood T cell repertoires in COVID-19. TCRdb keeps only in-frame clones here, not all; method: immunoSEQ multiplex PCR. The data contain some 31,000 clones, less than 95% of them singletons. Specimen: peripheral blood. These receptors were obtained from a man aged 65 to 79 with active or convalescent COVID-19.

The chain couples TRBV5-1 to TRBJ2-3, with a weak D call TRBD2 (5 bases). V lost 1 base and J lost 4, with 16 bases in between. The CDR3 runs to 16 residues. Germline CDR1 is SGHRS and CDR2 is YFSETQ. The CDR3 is CASSLSDYPAADTQYF. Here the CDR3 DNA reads TGCGCCAGCAGCTTGAGCGACTACCCCGCCGCAGATACGCAGTATTTT.

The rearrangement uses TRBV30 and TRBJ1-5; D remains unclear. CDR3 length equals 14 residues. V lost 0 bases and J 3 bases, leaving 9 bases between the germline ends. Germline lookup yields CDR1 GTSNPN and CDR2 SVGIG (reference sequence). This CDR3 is CAWSVLAFNQPQHF. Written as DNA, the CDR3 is TGTGCCTGGAGTGTACTCGCCTTCAATCAGCCCCAGCATTTT.

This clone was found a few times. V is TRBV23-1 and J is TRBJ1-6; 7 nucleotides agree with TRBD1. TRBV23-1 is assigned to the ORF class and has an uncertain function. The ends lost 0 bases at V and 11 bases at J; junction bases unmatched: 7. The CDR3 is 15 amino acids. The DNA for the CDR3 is TGCGCCAGCAGTCAATCAAGGCAGGGGGGTACACCCCTCCACTTT. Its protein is CASSQSRQGGTPLHF.

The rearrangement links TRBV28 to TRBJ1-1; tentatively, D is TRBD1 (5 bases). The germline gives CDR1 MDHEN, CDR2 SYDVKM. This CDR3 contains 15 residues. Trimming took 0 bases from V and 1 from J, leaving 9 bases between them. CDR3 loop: CASSLWETANTEAFF. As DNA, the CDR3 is TGTGCCAGCAGTTTATGGGAGACAGCGAACACTGAAGCTTTCTTT.

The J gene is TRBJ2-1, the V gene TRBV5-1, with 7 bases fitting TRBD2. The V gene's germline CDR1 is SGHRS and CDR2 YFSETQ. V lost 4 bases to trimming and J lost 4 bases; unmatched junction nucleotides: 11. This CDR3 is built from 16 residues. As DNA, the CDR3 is TGCGCCAGCAGCCCGGACGGGGGGACGGCTTACAATGAGCAGTTCTTC. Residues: CASSPDGGTAYNEQFF. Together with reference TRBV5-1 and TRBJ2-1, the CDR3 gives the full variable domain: KAGVTQTPRYLIKTRGQQVTLSCSPISGHRSVSWYQQTPGQGLQFLFEYFSETQRNKGNFPGRFSGRQFSNSRSEMNVSTLELGDSALYLCASSPDGGTAYNEQFFGPGTRLTVL.

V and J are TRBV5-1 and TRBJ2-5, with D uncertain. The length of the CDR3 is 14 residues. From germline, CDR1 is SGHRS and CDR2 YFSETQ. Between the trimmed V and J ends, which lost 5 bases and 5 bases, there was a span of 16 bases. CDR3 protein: CASRRDLRLETQYF. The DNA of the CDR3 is TGCGCCAGCAGGCGAGACTTGCGGTTGGAGACCCAGTACTTC. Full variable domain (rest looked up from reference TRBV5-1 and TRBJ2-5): KAGVTQTPRYLIKTRGQQVTLSCSPISGHRSVSWYQQTPGQGLQFLFEYFSETQRNKGNFPGRFSGRQFSNSRSEMNVSTLELGDSALYLCASRRDLRLETQYFGPGTRLLVL.

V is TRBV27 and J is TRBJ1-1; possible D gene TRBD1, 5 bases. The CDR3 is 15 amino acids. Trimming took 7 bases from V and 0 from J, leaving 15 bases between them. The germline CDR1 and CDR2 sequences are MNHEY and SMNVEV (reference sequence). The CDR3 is CASIVGAGMNTEAFF. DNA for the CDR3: TGTGCCAGCATCGTAGGGGCGGGAATGAACACTGAAGCTTTCTTT.

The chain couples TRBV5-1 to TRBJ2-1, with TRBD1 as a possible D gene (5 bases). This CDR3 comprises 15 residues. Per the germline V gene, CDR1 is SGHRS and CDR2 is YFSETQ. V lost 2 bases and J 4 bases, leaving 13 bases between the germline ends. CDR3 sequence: CASSFQGSLYNEQFF. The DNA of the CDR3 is TGCGCCAGCAGCTTCCAGGGTTCTCTTTACAATGAGCAGTTCTTC.

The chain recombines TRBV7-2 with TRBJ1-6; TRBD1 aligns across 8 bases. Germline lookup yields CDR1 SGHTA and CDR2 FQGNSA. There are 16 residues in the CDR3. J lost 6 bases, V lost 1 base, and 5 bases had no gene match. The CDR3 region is CASSLDQGAINSPLHF. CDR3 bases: TGTGCCAGCAGCTTAGATCAGGGGGCAATTAATTCACCCCTCCACTTT.

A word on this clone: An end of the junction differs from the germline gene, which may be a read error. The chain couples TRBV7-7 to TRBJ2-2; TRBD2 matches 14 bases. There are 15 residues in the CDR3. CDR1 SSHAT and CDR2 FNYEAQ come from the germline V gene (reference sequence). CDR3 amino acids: CASSPTSGGAGELFF. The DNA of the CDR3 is TGTGCTAGCAGCCCGACTAGCGGGGGGGCCGGGGAGCTGTTTTTT.

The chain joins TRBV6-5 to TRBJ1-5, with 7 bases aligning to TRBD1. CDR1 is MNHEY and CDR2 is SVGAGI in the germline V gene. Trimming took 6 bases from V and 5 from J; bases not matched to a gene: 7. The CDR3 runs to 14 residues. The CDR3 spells CASSYTGVDQPQHF. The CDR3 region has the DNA TGTGCCAGCAGCTACACAGGGGTGGATCAGCCCCAGCATTTT.

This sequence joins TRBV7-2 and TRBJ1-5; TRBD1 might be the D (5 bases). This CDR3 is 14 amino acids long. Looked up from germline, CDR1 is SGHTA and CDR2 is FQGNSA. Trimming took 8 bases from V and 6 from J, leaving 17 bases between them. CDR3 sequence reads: CASRLGGTGQPQHF. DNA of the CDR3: TGTGCCAGCCGTCTGGGGGGTACGGGTCAGCCCCAGCATTTT.

The CDR3 DNA sequence: TGTGCCACCAGTGACCCCAACAGGGGGCGAGGCACCGGGGAGCTGTTTTTT. As protein: CATSDPNRGRGTGELFF. The gene calls are TRBV24-1 and TRBJ2-2; 9 bases agree with TRBD1. The V segment lost 4 bases and the J segment 4 bases; nucleotides outside the gene matches: 9. The CDR3 totals 17 residues. In germline, CDR1 is KGHDR, CDR2 SFDVKD.

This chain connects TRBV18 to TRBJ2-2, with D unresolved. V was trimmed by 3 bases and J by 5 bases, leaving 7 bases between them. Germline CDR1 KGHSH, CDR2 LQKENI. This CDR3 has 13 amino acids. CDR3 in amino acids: CASSPLTTGELFF. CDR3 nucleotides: TGTGCCAGCTCACCTCTCACAACCGGGGAGCTGTTTTTT.

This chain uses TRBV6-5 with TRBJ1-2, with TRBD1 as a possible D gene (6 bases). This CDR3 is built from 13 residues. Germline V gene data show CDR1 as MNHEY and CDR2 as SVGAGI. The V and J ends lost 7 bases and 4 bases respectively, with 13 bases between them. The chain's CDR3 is CASTLQGSYGYTF. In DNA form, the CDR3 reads TGTGCCAGCACCCTACAGGGATCCTATGGCTACACCTTC.

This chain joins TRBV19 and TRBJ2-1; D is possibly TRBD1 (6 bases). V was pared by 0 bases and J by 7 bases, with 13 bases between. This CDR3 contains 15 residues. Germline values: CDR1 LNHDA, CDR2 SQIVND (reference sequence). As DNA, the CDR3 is TGTGCCAGTAGTATAGAGCAGGGGAGTAGGAATGAGCAGTTCTTC. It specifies CASSIEQGSRNEQFF.

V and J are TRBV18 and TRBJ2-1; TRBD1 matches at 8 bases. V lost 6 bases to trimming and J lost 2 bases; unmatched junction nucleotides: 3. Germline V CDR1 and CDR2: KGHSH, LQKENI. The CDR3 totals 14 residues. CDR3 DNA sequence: TGTGCCAGCTCCCCAGGGGGCACCTACAATGAGCAGTTCTTC. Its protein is CASSPGGTYNEQFF.

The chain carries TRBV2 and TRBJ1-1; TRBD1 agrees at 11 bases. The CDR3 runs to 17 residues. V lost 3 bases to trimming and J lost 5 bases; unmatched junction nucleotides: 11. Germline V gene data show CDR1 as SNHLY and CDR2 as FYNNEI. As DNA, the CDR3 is TGTGCCAGCAGTGACACCTCCGTTGGACAGGGGGCAACTGAAGCTTTCTTT. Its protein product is CASSDTSVGQGATEAFF.

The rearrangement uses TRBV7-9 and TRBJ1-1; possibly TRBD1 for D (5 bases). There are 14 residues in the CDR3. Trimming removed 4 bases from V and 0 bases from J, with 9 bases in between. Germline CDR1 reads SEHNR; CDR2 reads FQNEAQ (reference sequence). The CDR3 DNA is TGTGCCAGCAGCTCCCGACAGCTGAACACTGAAGCTTTCTTT. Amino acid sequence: CASSSRQLNTEAFF.

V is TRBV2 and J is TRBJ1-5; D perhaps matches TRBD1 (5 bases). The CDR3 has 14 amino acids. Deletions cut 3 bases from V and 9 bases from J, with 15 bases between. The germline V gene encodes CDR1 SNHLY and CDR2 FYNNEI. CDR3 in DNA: TGTGCCAGCAGTGACTCGGGGGGAATTGTGCCCCAGCATTTT. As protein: CASSDSGGIVPQHF.

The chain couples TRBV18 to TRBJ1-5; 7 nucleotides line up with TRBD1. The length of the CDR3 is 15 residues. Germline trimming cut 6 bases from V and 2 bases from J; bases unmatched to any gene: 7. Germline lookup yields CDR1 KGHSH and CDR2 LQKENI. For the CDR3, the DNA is TGTGCCAGCTCGCGCGGACAGGAGGGCAATCAGCCCCAGCATTTT. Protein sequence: CASSRGQEGNQPQHF.

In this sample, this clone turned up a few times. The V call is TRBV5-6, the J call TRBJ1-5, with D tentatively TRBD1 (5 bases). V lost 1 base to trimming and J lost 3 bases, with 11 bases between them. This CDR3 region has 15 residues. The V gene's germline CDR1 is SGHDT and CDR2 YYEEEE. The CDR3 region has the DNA TGTGCCAGCAGCTTGTTAGGGGTGGCCAATCAGCCCCAGCATTTT. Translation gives CASSLLGVANQPQHF.

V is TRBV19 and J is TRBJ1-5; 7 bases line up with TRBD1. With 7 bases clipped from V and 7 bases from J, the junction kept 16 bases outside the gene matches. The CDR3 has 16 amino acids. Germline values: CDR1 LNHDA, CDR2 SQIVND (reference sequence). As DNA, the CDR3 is TGTGCCAGTACCGCCCAACATACAGGGGCCGAGCAGCCCCAGCATTTT. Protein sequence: CASTAQHTGAEQPQHF.

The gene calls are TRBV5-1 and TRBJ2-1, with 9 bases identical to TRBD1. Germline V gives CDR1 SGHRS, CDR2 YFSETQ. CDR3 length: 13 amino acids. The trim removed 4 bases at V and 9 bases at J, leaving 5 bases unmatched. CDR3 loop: CASSLQGAGEQFF. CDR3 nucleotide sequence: TGCGCCAGCAGCCTACAGGGGGCGGGTGAGCAGTTCTTC.

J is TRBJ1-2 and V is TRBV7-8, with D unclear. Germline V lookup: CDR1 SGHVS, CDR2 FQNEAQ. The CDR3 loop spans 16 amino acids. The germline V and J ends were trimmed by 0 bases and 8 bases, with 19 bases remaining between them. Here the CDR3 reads CASSLANSGSSGGYTF. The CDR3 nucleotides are TGTGCCAGCAGCTTAGCGAATTCAGGCTCCTCAGGAGGCTACACCTTC.

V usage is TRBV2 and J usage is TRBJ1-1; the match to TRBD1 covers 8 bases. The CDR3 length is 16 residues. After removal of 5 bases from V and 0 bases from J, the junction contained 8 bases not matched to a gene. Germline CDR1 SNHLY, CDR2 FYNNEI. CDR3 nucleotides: TGTGCCAGCAGTATTGACAGGGGAGTTATGAACACTGAAGCTTTCTTT. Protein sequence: CASSIDRGVMNTEAFF.

CDR3 sequence: CASSQGGRDYGYTF. CDR3 bases: TGTGCCAGCTCTCAAGGGGGCAGAGACTATGGCTACACCTTC. The chain combines TRBV18 with TRBJ1-2, with TRBD1 identical over 7 bases. The germline V gene encodes CDR1 KGHSH and CDR2 LQKENI. The CDR3 runs to 14 residues. The V gene end was trimmed by 6 bases and the J gene end by 3 bases; junction bases not matched to a gene: 7.

CDR3 residues: CASSYSGGEGGYTF. The CDR3 DNA is TGTGCCAGCAGTTACTCTGGAGGGGAAGGCGGCTACACCTTC. V gene TRBV6-5 combines with J gene TRBJ1-2, with D perhaps TRBD1 (5 bases). This CDR3 is 14 amino acids long. The V end was cut by 0 bases, the J end by 8 bases, with 13 bases between. CDR1 is MNHEY and CDR2 is SVGAGI in the germline V gene.